The source of this T cell receptor beta chain is a study of regulatory T cells in long-lasting Graves disease. This CDR3 has 14 residues. Germline CDR1 and CDR2: SGHVS and FQNEAQ. V shed 6 bases, J shed 4 bases, and the junction held 7 bases outside the gene matches. Documented time point: newly diagnosed GD, antithyroid drugs for less than 3 months. The TCR library was prepared using RNA isolated from PBMCs. With iRepertoire HTBI primers and Arm-PCR of CDR3 regions, TCR beta libraries were built. TCRdb reanalysed the multiplex PCR reads using MiXCR and keeps one entry per CDR3 protein. There are more than 300,000 distinct CDR3 sequences in the sample; 10% to 15% occur only once, and about 20% lies in the top ten. These data were also filed under a second study, of T cells in Graves' hyperthyroidism and ophthalmopathy.

The source of this sequence is a woman aged 18 to 35 with Graves disease. The sequenced sample was peripheral blood mononuclear cells (PBMCs), obtained at new diagnosis, from a patient treated with antithyroid drugs. The chain links TRBV7-8 to TRBJ2-3; TRBD1 aligns across 7 bases. In nucleotides, the CDR3 is TGTGCCAGCAGGCCCCTCGGACAGGCAGATACGCAGTATTTT. Translation gives CASRPLGQADTQYF.